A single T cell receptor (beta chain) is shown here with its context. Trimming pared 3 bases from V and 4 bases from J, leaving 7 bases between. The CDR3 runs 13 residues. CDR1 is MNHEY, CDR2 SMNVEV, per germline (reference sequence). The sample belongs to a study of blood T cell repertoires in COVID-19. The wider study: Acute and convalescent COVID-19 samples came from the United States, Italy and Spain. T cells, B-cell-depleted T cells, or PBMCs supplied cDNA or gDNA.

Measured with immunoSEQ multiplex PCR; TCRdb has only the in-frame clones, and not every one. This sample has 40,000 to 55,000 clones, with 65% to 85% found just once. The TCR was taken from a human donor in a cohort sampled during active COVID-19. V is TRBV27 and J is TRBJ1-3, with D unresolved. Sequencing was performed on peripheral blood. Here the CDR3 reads CASSLSQGNTIYF. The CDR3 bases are TGTGCCAGCAGTTTGTCTCAGGGAAACACCATATATTTT.